One sample yielded the 3 T cell receptor beta chains listed below, sequenced in a study of CD8 T cells in ankylosing spondylitis. No antigen has been assigned to these receptors. Study outcomes and limitations: Apparently characteristic of ankylosing spondylitis blood was a TCR beta motif (roughly eight highly homologous variants).

A single record per CDR3 protein comes from TCRdb applying MiXCR to the 5' RACE reads. The data contain just under 550,000 distinct CDR3 sequences, about 13% of them singletons. Material: blood, either unsorted or a sorted T cell fraction (not recorded which). These receptors came from a male donor with ankylosing spondylitis.

This clonotype was counted at least ten times. The CDR3 sequence is CASSYQIQGTDTQYF. The CDR3, as DNA: TGTGCCAGCAGCTACCAAATACAGGGGACAGATACGCAGTATTTT. The chain carries TRBV5-6 and TRBJ2-3; 7 bases match TRBD1. This CDR3 is 15 amino acids long. Trimming cost V 3 bases and J 3 bases; bases outside gene matches: 7. Germline-derived CDR1 and CDR2 are SGHDT and YYEEEE.

The rearrangement links TRBV20-1 to TRBJ2-5; tentatively, D is TRBD1 or TRBD2 (6 bases each). Trimming left V 6 bases short and J 4 bases short, with 15 bases between. There are 13 residues in the CDR3. In germline, CDR1 is DFQATT, CDR2 SNEGSKA (reference sequence). The CDR3 loop is CSAISGGGETQYF. In nucleotides, the CDR3 is TGCAGTGCGATTAGCGGAGGGGGAGAGACCCAGTACTTC.

This chain joins TRBV7-8 and TRBJ2-1; 12 bases are a match to TRBD2. With V trimmed by 5 bases and J by 7 bases, 12 bases remained unmatched. The CDR3 extends over 17 amino acids. Per germline, CDR1 SGHVS and CDR2 FQNEAQ. The CDR3 region is CASSLYWTSGKWNEQFF. The CDR3 nucleotides are TGTGCCAGCAGCCTGTACTGGACTAGCGGGAAGTGGAATGAGCAGTTCTTC.